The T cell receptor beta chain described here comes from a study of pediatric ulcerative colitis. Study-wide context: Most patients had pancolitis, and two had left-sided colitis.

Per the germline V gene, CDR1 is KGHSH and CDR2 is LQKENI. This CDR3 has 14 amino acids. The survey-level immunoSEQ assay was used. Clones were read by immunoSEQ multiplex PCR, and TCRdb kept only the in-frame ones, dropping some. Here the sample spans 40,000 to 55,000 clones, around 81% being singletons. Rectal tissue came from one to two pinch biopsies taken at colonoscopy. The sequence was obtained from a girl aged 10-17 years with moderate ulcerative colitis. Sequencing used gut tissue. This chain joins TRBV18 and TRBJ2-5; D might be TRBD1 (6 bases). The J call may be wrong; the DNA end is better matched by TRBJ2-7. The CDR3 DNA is TGTGCCAGCTCACCAAATATGGACAGCTACGAGCAGTACTTC. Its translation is CASSPNMDSYEQYF.